A selection of T cell receptor beta chains follows, all from one sample in a study of CD8+CD57+ T cells in acquired aplastic anemia. In TCRdb, the reads were re-called with MiXCR into one record per CDR3 protein. The table lists around 430,000 distinct CDR3 sequences, over 25% of them singletons, with approximately 0.82% in the top ten. Source material: sorted CD4+, CD8+, or CD8+CD57+ T cells (not recorded which) from PBMCs. Receptor source: a human donor with aplastic anemia. Both conserved end residues are part of each CDR3. D genes are given only for firm matches. Only part of the rows carry a size: once, few, many, or a class if the clone is expanded.

CSATRGLAERYEQYF TGCAGTGCTACTAGAGGACTAGCGGAGCGTTACGAGCAGTACTTC TRBV20-1 few TRBD2 TRBJ2-7
CASSGRARTEAFF TGTGCCAGTAGTGGGAGGGCTCGGACTGAAGCTTTCTTT TRBV19 . . TRBJ1-1
CAISEGSNSPLHF TGTGCCATCAGTGAGGGCAGCAATTCACCCCTCCACTTT TRBV10-3 few . TRBJ1-6
CASSLGQGNRPQHF TGTGCCAGCAGCCTTGGACAGGGGAATAGGCCCCAGCATTTT TRBV12-3/TRBV12-4 few TRBD1 TRBJ1-5
CASSRQPGQLNEKLFF TGTGCCAGCAGTCGACAACCGGGACAGCTAAATGAAAAACTGTTTTTT TRBV11-2 few TRBD1 TRBJ1-4
CSATDRERVQYF TGCAGTGCTACGGACAGGGAAAGAGTGCAGTACTTC TRBV20-1 . TRBD1 TRBJ2-7
CSASVGTYGYTF TGCAGTGCTAGTGTTGGGACCTATGGCTACACCTTC TRBV20-1 many . TRBJ1-2
CSVGLIQGRNEQFF TGCAGCGTCGGCCTAATACAGGGGCGGAATGAGCAGTTCTTC TRBV29-1 . TRBD1 TRBJ2-1
CASSLGAGTGESEAFF TGTGCCAGCAGCTTGGGGGCCGGGACAGGGGAATCTGAAGCTTTCTTT TRBV5-4 few TRBD1 TRBJ1-1
CASSRESNQPQHF TGTGCCAGTAGCCGGGAAAGCAATCAGCCCCAGCATTTT TRBV19 many . TRBJ1-5
CASSTLAGGPGYEQFF TGTGCCAGCAGCACCCTAGCGGGAGGGCCAGGTTATGAGCAGTTCTTC TRBV28 few TRBD2 TRBJ2-1
CASSYLKYTEAFF TGTGCCAGCAGTTACCTCAAATACACTGAAGCTTTCTTT TRBV6-2/TRBV6-3 few . TRBJ1-1
CSAGTPSAYEQYF TGCAGCGCCGGGACACCGTCCGCCTACGAGCAGTACTTC TRBV29-1 few . TRBJ2-7
CASSGNGRETQYF TGTGCCAGCAGCGGAAACGGAAGGGAGACCCAGTACTTC TRBV7-9 many . TRBJ2-5
CASSATKGGGISYTF TGTGCCAGCAGTGCCACAAAGGGGGGGGGTATCAGCTACACCTTC TRBV25-1 many . TRBJ1-2
CASSQSGDRGYTF TGTGCCAGCAGCCAATCGGGAGATCGTGGCTACACCTTC TRBV4-2 many . TRBJ1-2
CSALTGTGGLETQYF TGCAGTGCTCTGACCGGGACAGGGGGCCTCGAGACCCAGTACTTC TRBV20-1 many TRBD1 TRBJ2-5
CASSQVGGENSPLHF TGTGCCAGCAGCCAAGTTGGCGGGGAAAATTCACCCCTCCACTTT TRBV3-1 few . TRBJ1-6
CAISVGSGSIQYF TGTGCCATCAGTGTCGGTAGCGGGAGTATTCAGTATTTT TRBV10-3 many TRBD2 TRBJ2-3
CAISGQIYGYTF TGTGCCATCAGCGGACAGATCTATGGCTACACCTTC TRBV10-3 . . TRBJ1-2
CAISESRTGYEQYF TGTGCCATCAGTGAGTCAAGGACAGGTTACGAGCAGTACTTC TRBV10-3 many TRBD1 TRBJ2-7
CASGWGGREQYF TGTGCCAGCGGCTGGGGGGGGCGGGAGCAGTACTTC TRBV19 . . TRBJ2-7
CSASSQTNEKLFF TGCAGTGCTAGTAGCCAGACGAATGAAAAACTGTTTTTT TRBV20-1 once . TRBJ1-4
CASSSRQDSYEQYF TGTGCCAGCAGCTCTAGACAGGACAGCTACGAGCAGTACTTC TRBV7-2 many . TRBJ2-7
CASSQITGGSTEAFF TGTGCCAGCAGCCAAATAACGGGCGGGAGCACTGAAGCTTTCTTT TRBV14 few . TRBJ1-1
CASSADFLSTEAFF TGTGCCAGTAGTGCCGACTTCCTCTCGACTGAAGCTTTCTTT TRBV19 many . TRBJ1-1
CASSQDTGSTYEQYF TGTGCCAGCAGCCAAGATACTGGGTCCACCTACGAGCAGTACTTC TRBV25-1 . . TRBJ2-7
CASSLAGGGLGSPLHF TGTGCCAGCAGCTTAGCGGGAGGAGGGTTGGGGTCACCCCTCCACTTT TRBV7-2 . . TRBJ1-6
CSLSGTPNTEAFF TGCAGCCTTTCCGGGACACCGAACACTGAAGCTTTCTTT TRBV20-1 few . TRBJ1-1
CASSLVWGPTDTQYF TGTGCCAGCAGCTTAGTTTGGGGGCCCACAGATACGCAGTATTTT TRBV11-2 . . TRBJ2-3
CASSLNGQNNSLLHF TGTGCCAGCAGCTTAAACGGACAGAATAATTCACTCCTCCACTTT TRBV7-2 few . TRBJ1-6
CASNPLGAGEAHEQFF TGTGCCAGCAATCCACTGGGGGCAGGGGAGGCCCATGAGCAGTTCTTC TRBV6-1 . . TRBJ2-1
CASSEVSGYTF TGTGCCAGCAGTGAAGTGAGCGGCTACACCTTC TRBV6-1 many . TRBJ1-2
CSARPGTGYLTEQYF TGCAGTGCCAGGCCCGGGACAGGGTATCTCACCGAGCAGTACTTC TRBV20-1 . TRBD1 TRBJ2-7
CASSMGTGATGELFF TGTGCCAGTAGTATGGGGACAGGGGCCACCGGGGAGCTGTTTTTT TRBV19 many TRBD1 TRBJ2-2
CASSRGTADNSPLHF TGTGCCAGTAGTCGCGGGACAGCTGATAATTCACCCCTCCACTTT TRBV19 many TRBD1 TRBJ1-6
CSVAYRGLYEQYF TGCAGCGTTGCCTACAGGGGGCTGTACGAGCAGTACTTC TRBV29-1 many TRBD1 TRBJ2-7
CASSQDLGQGGSEQYF TGTGCCAGCAGCCAAGATCTGGGACAGGGAGGTTCCGAGCAGTACTTC TRBV25-1 few TRBD1 TRBJ2-7
CASSLDRPYEQYF TGTGCCAGCAGCCTGGACAGGCCCTACGAGCAGTACTTC TRBV7-9 . TRBD1 TRBJ2-7
CASSEGQVSSSGANVLTF TGTGCCAGCAGTGAAGGTCAGGTATCTTCCTCTGGGGCCAACGTCCTGACTTTC TRBV25-1 . . TRBJ2-6
CASSYRPDTGELFF TGTGCCAGCAGCTATCGGCCGGACACCGGGGAGCTGTTTTTT TRBV10-3 . . TRBJ2-2
CASSVGGGAAEQFF TGTGCCAGCAGCGTCGGCGGGGGGGCCGCTGAGCAGTTCTTC TRBV9 . TRBD2 TRBJ2-1
CASSEPGLAGDNEQFF TGCGCCAGCAGTGAGCCGGGACTAGCGGGGGACAATGAGCAGTTCTTC TRBV10-1 . TRBD2 TRBJ2-1
CASSVEAQGASTEAFF TGTGCCAGCAGCGTAGAGGCCCAGGGGGCGAGCACTGAAGCTTTCTTT TRBV9 few TRBD1 TRBJ1-1
CASSPLGQGASYEQYF TGTGCCAGCTCACCCCTGGGACAGGGGGCGTCGTACGAGCAGTACTTC TRBV11-1 . TRBD1 TRBJ2-7
CASSLGPGSGSSLHF TGTGCCAGCAGCTTGGGTCCAGGGAGTGGTTCATCCCTCCACTTT TRBV5-6 . . TRBJ1-6
CASSQWGGLGSHEQYF TGTGCCAGCAGCCAGTGGGGAGGACTGGGTTCCCACGAGCAGTACTTC TRBV4-2 few . TRBJ2-7
CASSPRVTNTEAFF TGTGCCAGCAGCCCCAGGGTCACGAACACTGAAGCTTTCTTT TRBV2 . . TRBJ1-1
CASRPAGTGAYNEQFF TGTGCCAGTAGACCCGCCGGGACAGGGGCCTACAATGAGCAGTTCTTC TRBV19 few TRBD1 TRBJ2-1
CAWSVDRGRYNSPLHF TGTGCCTGGAGTGTAGACAGGGGAAGGTATAATTCACCCCTCCACTTT TRBV30 . TRBD1 TRBJ1-6
CASSLEAIGTEAFF TGTGCCAGCAGCTTAGAGGCGATTGGCACTGAAGCTTTCTTT TRBV7-2 few . TRBJ1-1
CASTASQGIGYGYTF TGTGCCAGTACCGCATCACAGGGAATCGGGTATGGCTACACCTTC TRBV19 many . TRBJ1-2
CASSEGRLVSGNTIYF TGTGCCAGCAGTGAAGGCCGATTAGTCTCTGGAAACACCATATATTTT TRBV2 many . TRBJ1-3
CASSPRGLAGGFGVQYF TGTGCCAGCAGCCCAAGGGGACTAGCGGGGGGTTTTGGTGTCCAGTACTTC TRBV7-2 few TRBD2 TRBJ2-5
CASSLAGGADYGYTF TGCGCCAGCAGCTTAGCAGGGGGCGCCGACTATGGCTACACCTTC TRBV5-1 . TRBD1 TRBJ1-2
CASRKGQGTHEQYF TGCGCCAGCAGAAAGGGACAGGGGACACACGAGCAGTACTTC TRBV10-2 . TRBD1 TRBJ2-7
CSLLANYGYTF TGCAGCCTACTAGCTAACTATGGCTACACCTTC TRBV20-1 many . TRBJ1-2
CSAQTGAWGNEQFF TGCAGTGCCCAAACAGGGGCCTGGGGCAATGAGCAGTTCTTC TRBV20-1 . TRBD1 TRBJ2-1